The TCR beta chain described here comes from a study of cytomegalovirus exposure and HLA in healthy donors. Background on the study: There were under 130 million unique TCR beta sequences, drawn from about 179 million T cells, in an earlier analysis. General observations from the study: As a later analysis showed, a missense DCLRE1C variant was linked to trimming of TCR beta V- and J-genes. When a later analysis was performed, an Asian-associated ancestry cluster reportedly had fewer N-insertions than the roughly 700-donor mean. Follow-up analysis found HLA locus-dependent TCR association rates, highest for DRB1 and lowest for HLA-C.

Germline CDR1 and CDR2: KGHSH and LQKENI. The trim removed 3 bases at V and 2 bases at J, leaving 3 bases unmatched. The CDR3 totals 14 residues. Vbeta (60) and Jbeta (13) primers were used in the PCR. Data came from immunoSEQ multiplex PCR; TCRdb stores just in-frame clones and leaves some out. This sample contains tens of thousands of clones. Turning to this clone: As yet, its antigen is unknown.

The rearrangement joins TRBV18 to TRBJ2-7; 8 bases map to TRBD2. Source material: PBMCs. This clonotype was obtained from a man aged 55 to 70 in good health and CMV-seropositive. The CDR3 sequence: CASSPTSAAYEQYF. CDR3 in DNA: TGTGCCAGCTCACCGACTAGCGCAGCCTACGAGCAGTACTTC. Full variable domain (remainder filled in from reference TRBV18 and TRBJ2-7): NAGVMQNPRHLVRRRGQEARLRCSPMKGHSHVYWYRQLPEEGLKFMVYLQKENIIDESGMPKERFSAEFPKEGPSILRIQQVVRGDSAAYFCASSPTSAAYEQYFGPGTRLTVT.